One and the same sample provided the 10 T cell receptor beta chains below, sequenced in a study of T cells in localized non-small cell lung cancer. Sequencing was performed with immunoSEQ multiplex PCR; in TCRdb, only in-frame clones are kept and a portion is missing. Of more than 100,000 clones in the sample, approximately 88% were seen once. This specimen was peripheral blood, taken before any cancer treatment. Receptors were obtained from a female donor aged 60 or older with stage I lung adenocarcinoma.

The chain uses TRBV21-1 and TRBJ1-2. TRBV21-1 is listed as a pseudogene. This CDR3 region has 15 residues. The CDR3 nucleotides read TGTGCCAGCAGCCAAACTCGGGGTTTCGCCCGTGGCTACACCTTC. It encodes CASSQTRGFARGYTF.

The V gene is TRBV7-8, the J gene TRBJ1-5; the D is unclear. V dropped 1 base and J dropped 0 bases, with 7 bases sitting between them. CDR3 length: 15 amino acids. From germline, CDR1 is SGHVS and CDR2 FQNEAQ. The CDR3: CASSLVSASNQPQHF. The CDR3 coding sequence is TGTGCCAGCAGCTTAGTCAGTGCTAGCAATCAGCCCCAGCATTTT.

A word on this clone: A junction boundary mismatches the germline segment, possibly from a read error. The chain employs TRBV10-2 and TRBJ2-7; D gene ambiguous. CDR3 length equals 12 residues. Germline V gene lookup returns CDR1 WSHSY and CDR2 SAAADI. Here the CDR3 DNA reads TGCGCCAGTAGTGAAGAAACCTACGAGCAGTACTTC. Translation gives CASSEETYEQYF.

In DNA form, the CDR3 reads TGCGCCAGCAGCTTGGGGGTGCCCTACGAGCAGTACTTC. Its protein is CASSLGVPYEQYF. The chain has TRBV10-2 and TRBJ2-7; possibly TRBD1 or TRBD2 for D (5 bases each). The CDR3 loop spans 13 amino acids. Trimming took off 6 bases at V and 2 bases at J, with 11 bases between the two ends. Germline V gene lookup returns CDR1 WSHSY and CDR2 SAAADI.

This chain joins TRBV7-6 and TRBJ2-7, with 8 positions matching TRBD2. Germline V gives CDR1 SGHVS, CDR2 FNYEAQ. The CDR3 length is 18 residues. V dropped 2 bases and J dropped 4; count of bases not matched to a gene: 16. The CDR3, as DNA: TGTGCCAGCAGCTTAAGGGAAACGACGGGACTAGGGCCGTACGAGCAGTACTTC. Translated: CASSLRETTGLGPYEQYF.

The chain has TRBV5-1 and TRBJ2-2; tentatively, D is TRBD1 (5 bases). The V end was cut by 0 bases, the J end by 4 bases, with 7 bases between. The length of the CDR3 is 14 residues. Germline V CDR1 and CDR2: SGHRS, YFSETQ. The CDR3 reads CASSLAQGTGELFF. The CDR3 DNA sequence: TGCGCCAGCAGCTTGGCCCAGGGCACCGGGGAGCTGTTTTTT.

This chain links TRBV11-3 with TRBJ2-2, with a tentative D call TRBD1 (6 bases). Per germline, CDR1 SGHNT and CDR2 YENEEA. This CDR3 is 15 amino acids long. Trimming stripped 6 bases from V and 0 bases from J, with 11 bases between. Written as DNA, the CDR3 is TGTGCCAGCAGATCGACAGGACCGAACACCGGGGAGCTGTTTTTT. This sequence encodes CASRSTGPNTGELFF.

The genes are TRBV10-2 and TRBJ2-3; D unresolved. V was pared by 0 bases and J by 8 bases, with 9 bases between. The CDR3 is 13 amino acids. Germline V gene lookup returns CDR1 WSHSY and CDR2 SAAADI. Here the CDR3 DNA reads TGCGCCAGCAGTGAGTCGGGATGGGGTACGCAGTATTTT. It yields the protein CASSESGWGTQYF.

The V and J genes are TRBV18 and TRBJ2-1, with D possibly being TRBD1 (5 bases). This CDR3 is 14 amino acids long. With 3 bases removed from V and 5 bases from J, the gap between germline ends came to 11 bases. Germline CDR1 is KGHSH and CDR2 is LQKENI. CDR3 region: CASSPPQGDNEQFF. In nucleotides, the CDR3 is TGTGCCAGCTCACCGCCCCAGGGCGACAATGAGCAGTTCTTC. The full variable domain, its missing parts supplied by reference TRBV18 and TRBJ2-1, is NAGVMQNPRHLVRRRGQEARLRCSPMKGHSHVYWYRQLPEEGLKFMVYLQKENIIDESGMPKERFSAEFPKEGPSILRIQQVVRGDSAAYFCASSPPQGDNEQFFGPGTRLTVL.

This chain links TRBV28 with TRBJ2-7; a possible D gene is TRBD2 (5 bases). The ends were cut back, 6 bases at V and 2 bases at J, with 17 bases in the middle. The germline V gene has CDR1 MDHEN and CDR2 SYDVKM. The CDR3 extends over 15 amino acids. The CDR3 is CASRTYLGAAYEQYF. Written as DNA, the CDR3 is TGTGCCAGCAGAACCTATTTGGGAGCCGCCTACGAGCAGTACTTC.